This TCR beta chain was recovered during a study of blood T cell repertoires in COVID-19. Method: immunoSEQ multiplex PCR; TCRdb's copy keeps in-frame clones and lacks some. The data hold 200,000 or so clones, with approximately 92% observed a single time. Germline V lookup: CDR1 SGHNT, CDR2 YYREEE (reference sequence). V gave up 2 bases and J gave up 2 bases; unmatched junction bases: 9. The CDR3 has 18 amino acids. This receptor was obtained from a woman in her thirties or forties with acute COVID-19. The V call is TRBV5-4, the J call TRBJ1-4; 10 bases match TRBD1. The sequencing sample was made of PBMCs or T cells enriched from blood (not recorded which). The CDR3 reads CASSLHRDRGLTNEKLFF. In DNA, the CDR3 is TGTGCCAGCAGCTTACACCGGGACAGGGGCCTGACTAATGAAAAACTGTTTTTT.